These 26 T cell receptor beta chains were sequenced from one sample in a study of cytomegalovirus exposure and HLA in healthy donors (dated by TCRdb to between 2016 and 2019). Library generation was performed with the immunoSEQ multiplex PCR assay. For the multiplex PCR, a mixture combining 60 forward primers for TCR Vbeta segments and 13 reverse primers for TCR Jbeta segments was used. TCRdb mirrors the immuneACCESS table, restricted to in-frame sequences. Some clones are absent from its copies; in checked studies, under half trace to an unresolved V gene, and the reason for the others is unknown. Recorded for this sample are some 200,000 clones; about 80% of them occurred a single time. The ten largest make up around 2.4% of the sample. The sequencing sample was made of PBMCs. Receptors were obtained from a woman in her twenties or thirties in good health and CMV-seronegative.

The chain couples TRBV19 to TRBJ2-2, with TRBD2 identical over 8 bases. V lost 8 bases, J lost 3 bases, and 11 bases stayed unmatched. The CDR3 runs 16 residues. Germline loops: CDR1 LNHDA, CDR2 SQIVND (reference sequence). The CDR3 is CASSAGASGYTGELFF. Written as DNA, the CDR3 is TGTGCCAGTTCCGCCGGGGCTAGCGGGTACACCGGGGAGCTGTTTTTT.

A note on this clone: A read error may account for a junction end that differs from germline. This rearrangement joins TRBV28 to TRBJ2-6; a weak D match, TRBD1 (5 bases). From germline, CDR1 is MDHEN and CDR2 SYDVKM. There are 17 residues in the CDR3. In DNA form, the CDR3 reads TGTGCCAGCAGTTTATTTCAGGAGAGCTCTGGGGCCAACGGCCTGACTTTC. Translation: CASSLFQESSGANGLTF.

This clone was seen just once. The rearrangement links TRBV7-2 to TRBJ2-1, with TRBD2 identical over 15 bases. The CDR3 loop spans 17 amino acids. Germline V gives CDR1 SGHTA, CDR2 FQGNSA. V trimming: 5 bases; J trimming: 4 bases; junction bases outside the gene matches: 6. CDR3 nucleotides: TGTGCCAGCAGCACGACCGGGACTAGCGGGGGGTACAATGAGCAGTTCTTC. The encoded protein is CASSTTGTSGGYNEQFF.

The chain uses TRBV18 and TRBJ1-5; 9 bases line up with TRBD1. Germline assignment: CDR1 KGHSH and CDR2 LQKENI. Trimming cost V 0 bases and J 3 bases; bases outside gene matches: 6. The CDR3 sequence is 17 residues long. The CDR3 reads CASSPPRDREDNQPQHF. CDR3 in DNA: TGTGCCAGCTCACCACCGCGGGACAGGGAGGACAATCAGCCCCAGCATTTT.

The V and J genes are TRBV7-9 and TRBJ2-7, with 7 bases identical to TRBD1. This CDR3 spans 14 amino acids. V dropped 5 bases and J dropped 2; count of bases not matched to a gene: 6. Germline CDR1 SEHNR, CDR2 FQNEAQ (reference sequence). Here the CDR3 DNA reads TGTGCCAGCAGCCTGACAGGGAAAACCTACGAGCAGTACTTC. It is translated as CASSLTGKTYEQYF.

This clone was counted between two and nine times. The V call is TRBV30, the J call TRBJ2-7; 13 nucleotides match TRBD2. Germline CDR1 is GTSNPN and CDR2 is SVGIG (reference sequence). The CDR3 totals 17 residues. Trimming took 0 bases from V and 1 from J; bases not matched to a gene: 6. This CDR3 reads CAWSVGRTSGRSYEQYF. In nucleotides, the CDR3 is TGTGCCTGGAGTGTTGGGCGGACTAGCGGGAGATCCTACGAGCAGTACTTC. The full variable domain, with the rest looked up from reference TRBV30 and TRBJ2-7, is SQTIHQWPATLVQPVGSPLSLECTVEGTSNPNLYWYRQAAGRGLQLLFYSVGIGQISSEVPQNLSASRPQDRQFILSSKKLLLSDSGFYLCAWSVGRTSGRSYEQYFGPGTRLTVT.

V and J are TRBV5-1 and TRBJ2-3; 7 nucleotides line up with TRBD2. Germline V CDR1 and CDR2: SGHRS, YFSETQ. CDR3 size: 14 residues. V dropped 4 bases and J dropped 5; count of bases not matched to a gene: 7. The CDR3 bases are TGCGCCAGCAGCCCCGGACTAGAACGAGATACGCAGTATTTT. Protein sequence: CASSPGLERDTQYF. The whole variable domain, filled in from reference TRBV5-1 and TRBJ2-3, reads KAGVTQTPRYLIKTRGQQVTLSCSPISGHRSVSWYQQTPGQGLQFLFEYFSETQRNKGNFPGRFSGRQFSNSRSEMNVSTLELGDSALYLCASSPGLERDTQYFGPGTRLTVL.

J is TRBJ2-5 and V is TRBV13, with D possibly matching TRBD2 (5 bases). The V gene lost 5 bases and the J gene lost 5 bases, with 15 bases spanning the gap. Germline V gene data show CDR1 as PRHDT and CDR2 as FYEKMQ (reference sequence). This CDR3 has 14 amino acids. Written as DNA, the CDR3 is TGTGCCAGCAGCCAATGGGAAAAGCGGGAGACCCAGTACTTC. Amino acid sequence: CASSQWEKRETQYF.

This clone was seen just once. The chain has TRBV5-5 and TRBJ2-7; D is unresolved. This CDR3 is 13 amino acids long. CDR1 SGHKS and CDR2 YYEKEE come from the germline V gene (reference sequence). Between the trimmed V and J ends, which lost 0 bases and 0 bases, there was a span of 4 bases. The CDR3 loop reads CASSLAGSYEQYF. The CDR3 nucleotides read TGTGCCAGCAGCTTGGCCGGCTCCTACGAGCAGTACTTC.

The CDR3 loop reads CASSELLGGVTEQFF. CDR3 nucleotides: TGCGCCAGCAGTGAGCTCCTGGGCGGGGTCACTGAGCAGTTCTTC. The V gene is TRBV10-2, the J gene TRBJ2-1, with D tentatively TRBD2 (6 bases). Trimming pared 2 bases from V and 9 bases from J, leaving 17 bases between. Germline loops: CDR1 WSHSY, CDR2 SAAADI. The CDR3 is made up of 15 amino acids.

This sequence joins TRBV18 and TRBJ1-2, with TRBD1 matching 7 bases. The CDR3 runs 14 residues. V lost 3 bases and J lost 5; bases outside the gene matches: 6. Germline CDR1 KGHSH, CDR2 LQKENI. This CDR3 reads CASSPSTGRYGYTF. CDR3 sequence (DNA): TGTGCCAGCTCACCGTCGACAGGGAGATATGGCTACACCTTC.

The rearrangement links TRBV9 to TRBJ2-4, with D possibly matching TRBD1 (6 bases). V gave up 5 bases and J gave up 1 base, with 13 bases separating them. Germline CDR1 and CDR2: SGDLS and YYNGEE. The CDR3 is 15 residues long. CDR3 protein: CASSPTGFAKNIQYF. The CDR3 DNA sequence: TGTGCCAGCAGTCCTACAGGGTTCGCCAAAAACATTCAGTACTTC.

The rearrangement uses TRBV6-6 and TRBJ2-1, with TRBD1 matching 7 bases. Trimming took 7 bases from V and 10 from J; bases not matched to a gene: 13. CDR1 MNHNY and CDR2 SVGAGI come from the germline V gene (reference sequence). The CDR3 spans 14 residues. CDR3 DNA: TGTGCCAGCACCTCGACAGGGACACCTGGGGAGCAGTTCTTC. Its protein is CASTSTGTPGEQFF.

The V and J genes are TRBV28 and TRBJ1-5, with 9 bases lining up with TRBD1. V lost 5 bases and J lost 9; bases outside the gene matches: 8. This CDR3 comprises 14 residues. CDR1 and CDR2 from the germline V gene are MDHEN and SYDVKM. The CDR3 sequence: CASSQRQGDGPQHF. CDR3 sequence (DNA): TGTGCCAGCAGTCAGAGACAGGGGGATGGGCCCCAGCATTTT.

The chain couples TRBV5-6 to TRBJ2-5, with D unresolved. The J call may be incorrect, as the DNA end agrees better with TRBJ2-7. Per the germline V gene, CDR1 is SGHDT and CDR2 is YYEEEE. The CDR3 covers 14 residues. The CDR3 sequence is CASSSSEIHYEQYF. The CDR3 DNA is TGTGCCAGCAGCTCCTCGGAGATCCACTACGAGCAGTACTTC.

The genes are TRBV29-1 and TRBJ2-5; D may be TRBD1 (5 bases). Germline V gene sequence: CDR1 SQVTM, CDR2 ANQGSEA. The CDR3 runs 13 residues. V shed 7 bases and J shed 5 bases, with 17 bases lying between them. The CDR3 spells CSGGQGRGETQYF. CDR3 nucleotides: TGCAGCGGGGGTCAGGGAAGGGGTGAGACCCAGTACTTC.

This clone has a handful of counts. V and J are TRBV28 and TRBJ1-3, with D perhaps matching TRBD1 (6 bases). The germline V gene encodes CDR1 MDHEN and CDR2 SYDVKM. The CDR3 runs 12 residues. Between the trimmed V and J ends, which lost 7 bases and 7 bases, there was a span of 11 bases. The CDR3, as DNA: TGTGCCAGCACAGGGGAAGGGAACACCATATATTTT. This gives the protein CASTGEGNTIYF.

The V gene is TRBV2, the J gene TRBJ2-3; TRBD2 agrees at 7 bases. The CDR3 has 16 residues. V was clipped by 1 base and J by 5 bases; unmatched bases: 9. CDR1 is SNHLY, CDR2 FYNNEI, per germline. Here the CDR3 DNA reads TGTGCCAGCAGTGAAGAATCAGGACTAGTGGGAGATACGCAGTATTTT. This gives the protein CASSEESGLVGDTQYF.

The gene calls are TRBV14 and TRBJ2-5; 7 bases line up with TRBD1. The V and J ends lost 4 bases and 0 bases, in that order; junction bases with no gene match: 8. Germline lookup yields CDR1 SGHDN and CDR2 FVKESK. The CDR3 covers 16 residues. The chain's CDR3 is CASSLRQGWDQETQYF. DNA of the CDR3: TGTGCCAGCAGCCTACGACAGGGCTGGGACCAAGAGACCCAGTACTTC.

The CDR3 spells CSVDGGTQTQYF. CDR3 bases: TGCAGCGTTGATGGGGGGACGCAGACCCAGTACTTC. This sequence joins TRBV29-1 and TRBJ2-5; a weak D match, TRBD2 (6 bases). This CDR3 has 12 amino acids. The germline V gene encodes CDR1 SQVTM and CDR2 ANQGSEA. Trimming left V 3 bases short and J 6 bases short, with 11 bases between.

The genes are TRBV27 and TRBJ1-3; unclear D gene. The CDR3 loop spans 18 amino acids. Looked up from germline, CDR1 is MNHEY and CDR2 is SMNVEV (reference sequence). V lost 3 bases and J lost 0, with 18 bases in between. The chain's CDR3 is CASSFIKDSQDSGNTIYF. As DNA, the CDR3 is TGTGCCAGCAGTTTTATAAAAGACTCACAAGACTCTGGAAACACCATATATTTT.

This clone has more than one count but fewer than ten. The chain combines TRBV7-8 with TRBJ1-2; D is possibly TRBD1 (5 bases). CDR3 length: 14 amino acids. Deletions cut 3 bases from V and 4 bases from J, with 12 bases between. Germline V gene sequence: CDR1 SGHVS, CDR2 FQNEAQ. The CDR3 coding sequence is TGTGCCAGCAGCTTGGGGCCGACTCTCTATGGCTACACCTTC. It is translated as CASSLGPTLYGYTF. The full variable domain, completed using reference TRBV7-8 and TRBJ1-2, is GAGVSQSPRYKVAKRGQDVALRCDPISGHVSLFWYQQALGQGPEFLTYFQNEAQLDKSGLPSDRFFAERPEGSVSTLKIQRTQQEDSAVYLCASSLGPTLYGYTFGSGTRLTVV.

The rearrangement uses TRBV5-6 and TRBJ1-5, with D tentatively TRBD1 (5 bases). The V end was cut by 4 bases, the J end by 7 bases, with 18 bases between. The germline CDR1 and CDR2 sequences are SGHDT and YYEEEE. This CDR3 is 15 amino acids long. In nucleotides, the CDR3 is TGTGCCAGCAGCATTTACGGGCAGGGTGCACAGCCCCAGCATTTT. Its protein is CASSIYGQGAQPQHF.

This sequence joins TRBV7-9 and TRBJ2-7; 9 positions match TRBD1. This CDR3 region has 13 residues. Germline CDR1 SEHNR, CDR2 FQNEAQ (reference sequence). With 4 bases clipped from V and 4 bases from J, the junction kept 2 bases outside the gene matches. CDR3 DNA: TGTGCCAGCAGCTGGGACAGGGATTACGAGCAGTACTTC. This sequence encodes CASSWDRDYEQYF.

This chain connects TRBV28 to TRBJ1-2, with 7 bases aligning to TRBD1. CDR3 length: 13 residues. Unmatched junction bases numbered 6, after V lost 6 bases and J lost 5 bases. Germline-derived CDR1 and CDR2 are MDHEN and SYDVKM. The CDR3 spells CASRRGQAYGYTF. DNA for the CDR3: TGTGCCAGCAGACGCGGACAGGCATATGGCTACACCTTC.

This clone has more than one count but fewer than ten. This chain uses TRBV19 with TRBJ1-1; D is unclear. From germline, CDR1 is LNHDA and CDR2 SQIVND (reference sequence). The CDR3 loop spans 14 amino acids. Trimming cost V 6 bases and J 6 bases, with 17 bases left between them. The CDR3 region has the DNA TGTGCCAGTAGACGGGGATCAAACGGGGCTGAAGCTTTCTTT. This translates into CASRRGSNGAEAFF.